Listed below are T cell receptor beta chains from one sample, sequenced in a study of blood T cell repertoires in COVID-19. Clones were read by immunoSEQ multiplex PCR, and TCRdb kept only the in-frame ones, dropping some. The sample contains tens of thousands of clones, 80% to 90% of which appear only once. Sequenced input: peripheral blood. These receptors came from a woman between 65 and 79 years old with acute or convalescent COVID-19. Each CDR3 is given with its conserved first and last residue. The D gene is left open where the match is weak. Some rows have no size entry. The others give once, few or many, or a class for an expanded clone.

CDR3 protein: CASSGTSGTPYEQYF
CDR3 DNA: TGTGCCAGCAGTGGGACTAGCGGAACTCCCTACGAGCAGTACTTC
V gene: TRBV28
D gene: TRBD2
J gene: TRBJ2-7
clone size: -

CDR3 protein: CASSREFGNEQFF
CDR3 DNA: TGTGCCAGCAGCCGGGAATTCGGCAATGAGCAGTTCTTC
V gene: TRBV11-3
D gene: -
J gene: TRBJ2-1
clone size: -

CDR3 protein: CAWDRGQETQYF
CDR3 DNA: TGTGCCTGGGACAGGGGGCAAGAGACCCAGTACTTC
V gene: TRBV30
D gene: TRBD1
J gene: TRBJ2-5
clone size: -

CDR3 protein: CASSKGTAQTSSYNEQFF
CDR3 DNA: TGTGCCAGCAGCAAAGGGACAGCACAAACGAGCTCCTACAATGAGCAGTTCTTC
V gene: TRBV21-1
D gene: -
J gene: TRBJ2-1
clone size: -

CDR3 protein: CASSPQTGFAYEKLFF
CDR3 DNA: TGTGCCAGCAGCCCCCAGACAGGGTTCGCGTATGAAAAACTGTTTTTT
V gene: TRBV7-6
D gene: TRBD1
J gene: TRBJ1-4
clone size: -

CDR3 protein: CASSPRPGGASYEQYF
CDR3 DNA: TGCGCCAGCAGCCCGAGGCCGGGGGGGGCCTCCTACGAGCAGTACTTC
V gene: TRBV5-1
D gene: TRBD2
J gene: TRBJ2-7
clone size: few

CDR3 protein: CASSSLLAGGYEQYF
CDR3 DNA: TGTGCCAGCAGCTCGTTACTAGCGGGAGGATACGAGCAGTACTTC
V gene: TRBV7-2
D gene: TRBD2
J gene: TRBJ2-7
clone size: -

CDR3 protein: CASSETSGTTSREEQYF
CDR3 DNA: TGTGCCAGCAGTGAAACTTCCGGGACTACCTCCCGGGAGGAGCAGTACTTC
V gene: TRBV25-1
D gene: TRBD2
J gene: TRBJ2-7
clone size: -

CDR3 protein: CASSEIADSISNQPQHF
CDR3 DNA: TGTGCCAGCAGTGAAATCGCGGATTCAATAAGCAATCAGCCCCAGCATTTT
V gene: TRBV6-1
D gene: -
J gene: TRBJ1-5
clone size: -

CDR3 protein: CAAKGDSNQPQHF
CDR3 DNA: TGTGCCGCCAAGGGGGATAGCAATCAGCCCCAGCATTTT
V gene: TRBV10-3
D gene: -
J gene: TRBJ1-5
clone size: -

CDR3 protein: CSAGTGVLNEKLFF
CDR3 DNA: TGCAGCGCCGGGACAGGGGTCCTTAATGAAAAACTGTTTTTT
V gene: TRBV29-1
D gene: TRBD1
J gene: TRBJ1-4
clone size: -

CDR3 protein: CASSQDRGTSGMVYYEQYF
CDR3 DNA: TGCGCCAGCAGCCAAGATCGAGGGACTAGCGGGATGGTCTACTACGAGCAGTACTTC
V gene: TRBV4-1
D gene: TRBD2
J gene: TRBJ2-7
clone size: -

CDR3 protein: CASRPVVAGGDFEQFF
CDR3 DNA: TGTGCCAGCAGGCCAGTGGTAGCGGGAGGTGATTTTGAGCAGTTCTTC
V gene: TRBV7-9
D gene: TRBD2
J gene: TRBJ2-1
clone size: -

CDR3 protein: CASSSGRDYGYTF
CDR3 DNA: TGCGCCAGCAGCTCGGGAAGGGACTATGGCTACACCTTC
V gene: TRBV5-1
D gene: -
J gene: TRBJ1-2
clone size: -

CDR3 protein: CASSIEGRVNTEAFF
CDR3 DNA: TGTGCCAGTAGTATAGAAGGCAGGGTGAACACTGAAGCTTTCTTT
V gene: TRBV19
D gene: -
J gene: TRBJ1-1
clone size: -

CDR3 protein: CASSLGRGNEQYF
CDR3 DNA: TGTGCCAGCAGCTTAGGACGGGGGAACGAGCAGTACTTC
V gene: TRBV7-8
D gene: -
J gene: TRBJ2-7
clone size: -

CDR3 protein: CASSLDRSAGNEQFF
CDR3 DNA: TGTGCCAGCAGCTTAGATCGCAGTGCGGGCAATGAGCAGTTCTTC
V gene: TRBV7-6
D gene: -
J gene: TRBJ2-1
clone size: -

CDR3 protein: CASSNLVGGRANEQFF
CDR3 DNA: TGTGCCAGCAGCAACCTTGTTGGCGGGAGGGCCAATGAGCAGTTCTTC
V gene: TRBV4-2
D gene: TRBD2
J gene: TRBJ2-1
clone size: -

CDR3 protein: CASSSRGAKNSPLHF
CDR3 DNA: TGTGCCAGCAGCTCCCGGGGGGCAAAAAATTCACCCCTCCACTTT
V gene: TRBV11-2
D gene: -
J gene: TRBJ1-6
clone size: -

CDR3 protein: CASTLTTGANVLTF
CDR3 DNA: TGTGCCAGTACCCTAACTACTGGGGCCAACGTCCTGACTTTC
V gene: TRBV19
D gene: -
J gene: TRBJ2-6
clone size: -

CDR3 protein: CASRAGGPSDEQYF
CDR3 DNA: TGTGCCAGCAGGGCGGGAGGGCCTTCCGACGAGCAGTACTTC
V gene: TRBV7-8
D gene: TRBD2
J gene: TRBJ2-7
clone size: -

CDR3 protein: CASNLGVLAGTGELFF
CDR3 DNA: TGTGCCAGCAATTTGGGCGTTCTAGCGGGAACCGGGGAGCTGTTTTTT
V gene: TRBV27
D gene: TRBD2
J gene: TRBJ2-2
clone size: once

CDR3 protein: CASSLRKPGELFF
CDR3 DNA: TGTGCCAGCAGCCTGAGGAAGCCCGGGGAGCTGTTTTTT
V gene: TRBV3-1/TRBV3-2
D gene: -
J gene: TRBJ2-2
clone size: -

CDR3 protein: CASSLGQVFTNEKLFF
CDR3 DNA: TGTGCCAGCAGCTTAGGACAGGTTTTTACTAATGAAAAACTGTTTTTT
V gene: TRBV7-9
D gene: -
J gene: TRBJ1-4
clone size: -

CDR3 protein: CAVRVNTEAFF
CDR3 DNA: TGTGCCGTGCGGGTGAACACTGAAGCTTTCTTT
V gene: TRBV30
D gene: -
J gene: TRBJ1-1
clone size: -

CDR3 protein: CASSFQGQYTEAFF
CDR3 DNA: TGTGCCAGCAGCTTCCAGGGGCAGTACACTGAAGCTTTCTTT
V gene: TRBV5-6
D gene: -
J gene: TRBJ1-1
clone size: -

CDR3 protein: CASSLLKGTGGGNYGYTF
CDR3 DNA: TGTGCCAGCAGTTTATTAAAGGGGACAGGGGGCGGTAACTATGGCTACACCTTC
V gene: TRBV27
D gene: TRBD1
J gene: TRBJ1-2
clone size: -

CDR3 protein: CASSEAGSSGNTIYF
CDR3 DNA: TGTGCCAGCAGTGAAGCAGGGAGCTCTGGAAACACCATATATTTT
V gene: TRBV6-1
D gene: -
J gene: TRBJ1-3
clone size: -

CDR3 protein: CASSIRDRVYQPQHF
CDR3 DNA: TGTGCCAGCAGTATCCGGGACAGGGTTTATCAGCCCCAGCATTTT
V gene: TRBV28
D gene: TRBD1
J gene: TRBJ1-5
clone size: -

CDR3 protein: CASSRSGRDNSPLHF
CDR3 DNA: TGTGCCAGTAGTCGATCGGGCAGGGATAATTCACCCCTCCACTTT
V gene: TRBV19
D gene: -
J gene: TRBJ1-6
clone size: -

CDR3 protein: CASSTNAGLAGGGSYEQYF
CDR3 DNA: TGTGCCAGCTCAACCAACGCGGGACTAGCGGGAGGGGGGTCCTACGAGCAGTACTTC
V gene: TRBV18
D gene: TRBD2
J gene: TRBJ2-7
clone size: once

CDR3 protein: CAIRNQGTNTGELFF
CDR3 DNA: TGTGCCATCAGGAACCAGGGTACGAACACCGGGGAGCTGTTTTTT
V gene: TRBV10-3
D gene: -
J gene: TRBJ2-2
clone size: -

CDR3 protein: CASSIALAGNEQFF
CDR3 DNA: TGTGCCAGTAGTATAGCACTAGCGGGAAATGAGCAGTTCTTC
V gene: TRBV19
D gene: TRBD2
J gene: TRBJ2-1
clone size: -

CDR3 protein: CASSLNLSPLHF
CDR3 DNA: TGTGCCAGCAGTTTAAATCTCTCACCCCTCCACTTT
V gene: TRBV28
D gene: -
J gene: TRBJ1-6
clone size: -

CDR3 protein: CAWTEGTGFEKLFF
CDR3 DNA: TGTGCCTGGACTGAAGGGACAGGGTTTGAAAAACTGTTTTTT
V gene: TRBV30
D gene: TRBD1
J gene: TRBJ1-4
clone size: -

CDR3 protein: CASSVGRGGGSGNTIYF
CDR3 DNA: TGTGCCAGCAGCGTAGGAAGAGGGGGCGGATCTGGAAACACCATATATTTT
V gene: TRBV9
D gene: TRBD1
J gene: TRBJ1-3
clone size: -